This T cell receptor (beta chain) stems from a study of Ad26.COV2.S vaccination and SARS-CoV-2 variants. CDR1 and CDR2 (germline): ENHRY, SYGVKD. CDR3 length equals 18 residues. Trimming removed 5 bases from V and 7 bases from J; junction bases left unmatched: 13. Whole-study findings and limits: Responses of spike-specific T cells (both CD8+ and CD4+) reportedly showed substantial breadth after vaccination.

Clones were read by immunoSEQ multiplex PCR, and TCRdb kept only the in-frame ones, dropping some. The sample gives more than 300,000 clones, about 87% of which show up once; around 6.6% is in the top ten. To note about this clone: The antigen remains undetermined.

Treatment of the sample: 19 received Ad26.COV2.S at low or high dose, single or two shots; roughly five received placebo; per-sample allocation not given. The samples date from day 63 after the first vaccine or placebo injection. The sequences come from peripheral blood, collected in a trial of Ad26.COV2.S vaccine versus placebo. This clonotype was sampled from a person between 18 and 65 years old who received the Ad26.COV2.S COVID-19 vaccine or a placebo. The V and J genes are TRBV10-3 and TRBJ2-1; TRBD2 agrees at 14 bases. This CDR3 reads CAISLSDFGLAGGNEQFF. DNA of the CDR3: TGTGCCATCAGTCTTTCGGATTTCGGACTAGCGGGGGGTAATGAGCAGTTCTTC.